Each of the 9 T cell receptor beta chains below was sequenced from the same sample in a study of T cell responses to AZD1222 COVID-19 vaccine. Libraries were prepared by immunoSEQ multiplex PCR; TCRdb keeps only in-frame clonotypes and omits some of them. Of approximately 120,000 clones in the sample, about 90% were seen once. The sample in question was peripheral blood, obtained on day 0 of MenACWY control vaccination. These receptors all stem from an adult in good health.

The chain combines TRBV27 with TRBJ1-5, with 7 bases that match TRBD1. Germline V CDR1 and CDR2: MNHEY, SMNVEV (reference sequence). The CDR3 is made up of 13 amino acids. With V trimmed by 5 bases and J by 6 bases, 4 bases remained unmatched. The CDR3 region is CASSLRGSQPQHF. CDR3 nucleotide sequence: TGTGCCAGCAGTCTCAGGGGGAGTCAGCCCCAGCATTTT.

The chain combines TRBV6-6 with TRBJ2-7, with D possibly being TRBD2 (6 bases). The germline CDR1 and CDR2 sequences are MNHNY and SVGAGI (reference sequence). The CDR3 totals 13 residues. Trimming cost V 6 bases and J 2 bases, with 11 bases left between them. CDR3 sequence reads: CASSGSGTYEQYF. The CDR3 DNA reads TGTGCCAGCAGCGGGAGTGGCACCTACGAGCAGTACTTC.

The J gene is TRBJ2-2, the V gene TRBV9; a weak D match, TRBD2 (7 bases). V was trimmed by 0 bases and J by 5 bases, leaving 14 bases between them. This CDR3 spans 16 amino acids. Looked up from germline, CDR1 is SGDLS and CDR2 is YYNGEE. CDR3 loop: CASSVGGGALTGELFF. DNA for the CDR3: TGTGCCAGCAGCGTAGGAGGGGGGGCCCTAACCGGGGAGCTGTTTTTT.

CDR3 region: CASTPYPGSPLHF. The CDR3 region has the DNA TGTGCCAGCACCCCTTACCCAGGTTCACCCCTCCACTTT. The chain carries TRBV28 and TRBJ1-6; D remains unclear. Trimming pared 7 bases from V and 9 bases from J, leaving 13 bases between. This CDR3 region has 13 residues. CDR1 and CDR2 (germline): MDHEN, SYDVKM.

The genes are TRBV23-1 and TRBJ2-2, with 8 bases lining up with TRBD1. TRBV23-1 is designated an ORF whose function remains uncertain. This CDR3 has 17 residues. V shed 0 bases and J 4 bases; nucleotides not matched to a gene: 7. DNA for the CDR3: TGCGCCAGCAGTCAATCGGGCAGGGGGCGCCTCACCGGGGAGCTGTTTTTT. Protein sequence: CASSQSGRGRLTGELFF.

The chain recombines TRBV7-9 with TRBJ1-6, with 7 bases that match TRBD1. The V gene's germline CDR1 is SEHNR and CDR2 FQNEAQ (reference sequence). The junction had 7 bases not matched to a gene; V was cut back by 1 base and J by 7 bases. The CDR3 sequence is 16 residues long. The DNA for the CDR3 is TGTGCCAGCAGCTTAGGGGACAGAGCAATCAATTCACCCCTCCACTTT. This codes for CASSLGDRAINSPLHF.

V is TRBV9 and J is TRBJ2-2; 7 bases align to TRBD1. The CDR3 loop spans 15 amino acids. Germline CDR1 SGDLS, CDR2 YYNGEE. V trimming: 4 bases; J trimming: 4 bases; junction bases outside the gene matches: 7. The CDR3 reads CASSPNDRATGELFF. CDR3 nucleotide sequence: TGTGCCAGCAGCCCTAATGACAGGGCCACCGGGGAGCTGTTTTTT. The full variable domain, its missing parts supplied by reference TRBV9 and TRBJ2-2, is DSGVTQTPKHLITATGQRVTLRCSPRSGDLSVYWYQQSLDQGLQFLIQYYNGEERAKGNILERFSAQQFPDLHSELNLSSLELGDSALYFCASSPNDRATGELFFGEGSRLTVL.

The chain employs TRBV9 and TRBJ2-2, with TRBD2 matching 9 bases. CDR1 SGDLS and CDR2 YYNGEE come from the germline V gene. Trimming removed 2 bases from V and 4 bases from J; junction bases left unmatched: 12. The CDR3 is made up of 18 amino acids. The CDR3 spells CASSVIAGDRSRTGELFF. The DNA of the CDR3 is TGTGCCAGCAGCGTGATAGCGGGAGACCGGAGCCGCACCGGGGAGCTGTTTTTT.

This rearrangement joins TRBV15 to TRBJ2-2; the D gene is possibly TRBD1 (5 bases). Germline CDR1 LNHNV, CDR2 YYDKDF (reference sequence). V was cut by 5 bases and J by 7 bases, with 17 bases left in between. There are 15 residues in the CDR3. The CDR3 reads CATSRLKTAGGELFF. As DNA, the CDR3 is TGTGCCACCAGCCGATTGAAGACAGCCGGCGGGGAGCTGTTTTTT.